Below are 11 T cell receptor beta chains sequenced from a single sample in a study of identical twins. A single record per CDR3 protein comes from TCRdb applying MiXCR to the 5' RACE reads. The sample lists just under 550,000 distinct CDR3 sequences, roughly 15% seen once, with about 0.4% in the top ten. This same sample was also taken into another study, of yellow fever vaccine responses in identical twins.

Sequenced input: CD4+ T cells sorted from blood. These receptors were collected from a woman younger than 35 in good health.

This clonotype has a handful of counts. V is TRBV7-2 and J is TRBJ1-2, with 8 bases lining up with TRBD1. The CDR3 consists of 13 residues. CDR1 and CDR2 (germline): SGHTA, FQGNSA. V lost 5 bases, J lost 4 bases, and 3 bases stayed unmatched. The CDR3: CASSDRGGYGYTF. In DNA, the CDR3 is TGTGCCAGCAGCGACAGGGGAGGCTATGGCTACACCTTC.

This chain joins TRBV6-5 and TRBJ1-6; perhaps TRBD1 as D (5 bases). Trimming cost V 2 bases and J 7 bases, with 9 bases left between them. This CDR3 has 14 amino acids. Germline CDR1 MNHEY, CDR2 SVGAGI. The CDR3 nucleotides read TGTGCCAGCAGTTACCGGGACGGCAATTCACCCCTCCACTTT. Its protein is CASSYRDGNSPLHF.

The chain uses TRBV10-3 and TRBJ2-7; the D gene is possibly TRBD2 (6 bases). V gave up 2 bases and J gave up 6 bases, with 8 bases separating them. Germline V gives CDR1 ENHRY, CDR2 SYGVKD. The CDR3 spans 12 residues. CDR3 DNA sequence: TGTGCCATCAGTGAGAGGGAGGTCGAGCAGTACTTC. Encoded protein: CAISEREVEQYF.

This rearrangement joins TRBV19 to TRBJ2-1; TRBD1 matches 9 bases. Per germline, CDR1 LNHDA and CDR2 SQIVND (reference sequence). The V gene end was trimmed by 6 bases and the J gene end by 0 bases; junction bases not matched to a gene: 6. The CDR3 covers 16 residues. CDR3 coding DNA: TGTGCCAGTAGACCGACAGGGGGGATCTCCTACAATGAGCAGTTCTTC. Residues: CASRPTGGISYNEQFF.

There are a few counts of this clonotype. V and J are TRBV28 and TRBJ1-4; no clear D gene. Germline V CDR1 and CDR2: MDHEN, SYDVKM. This CDR3 comprises 12 residues. V dropped 3 bases and J dropped 6 bases, with 5 bases sitting between them. The CDR3, as DNA: TGTGCCAGCAGTTTTTTATATGAAAAACTGTTTTTT. Residues: CASSFLYEKLFF.

CDR3 DNA: TGTGCCAGCAGCCCTCGGACTAGCGGTAACACAGATACGCAGTATTTT. It yields the protein CASSPRTSGNTDTQYF. The V gene is TRBV9, the J gene TRBJ2-3; 10 positions agree with TRBD2. Per germline, CDR1 SGDLS and CDR2 YYNGEE. CDR3 size: 16 residues. V lost 4 bases to trimming and J lost 2 bases; unmatched junction nucleotides: 7.

This sequence joins TRBV20-1 and TRBJ2-5; the D gene is possibly TRBD2 (5 bases). The CDR3 extends over 14 amino acids. Trimming shortened V by 5 bases and J by 5 bases, and 18 bases separated the two germline ends. The V gene's germline CDR1 is DFQATT and CDR2 SNEGSKA (reference sequence). The CDR3 reads CSAPKWGADETQYF. The CDR3 DNA follows: TGCAGTGCTCCTAAATGGGGAGCGGATGAGACCCAGTACTTC.

The J gene is TRBJ2-7, the V gene TRBV20-1, with 10 bases lining up with TRBD2. V was pared by 6 bases and J by 5 bases, with 7 bases of the junction left unmatched. The CDR3 covers 13 residues. Per germline, CDR1 DFQATT and CDR2 SNEGSKA (reference sequence). For the CDR3, the DNA is TGCAGTGCCCTGACTAGCGGGTCCCACGAGCAGTACTTC. Its protein is CSALTSGSHEQYF.

This clonotype was counted between two and nine times. As DNA, the CDR3 is TGTGCCAGCAAATGGGGGCGGGATAATTCACCCCTCCACTTT. Amino acids: CASKWGRDNSPLHF. V and J are TRBV6-1 and TRBJ1-6; D may be TRBD1 (6 bases). With 7 bases removed from V and 5 bases from J, the gap between germline ends came to 12 bases. This CDR3 region has 14 residues. In germline, CDR1 is MNHNS, CDR2 SASEGT.

The J gene is TRBJ2-3, the V gene TRBV14, with 7 positions matching TRBD1. The V gene end was trimmed by 0 bases and the J gene end by 2 bases; junction bases not matched to a gene: 11. Germline loops: CDR1 SGHDN, CDR2 FVKESK. The CDR3 is 18 amino acids. CDR3 loop: CASSQEPPADRNTDTQYF. CDR3 nucleotide sequence: TGTGCCAGCAGCCAAGAGCCCCCAGCGGACAGGAACACAGATACGCAGTATTTT.

The chain couples TRBV6-5 to TRBJ2-5, with 11 bases fitting TRBD1. The CDR3 runs to 15 residues. Germline V CDR1 and CDR2: MNHEY, SVGAGI. V lost 0 bases and J lost 4; bases outside the gene matches: 1. CDR3 sequence (DNA): TGTGCCAGCAGTTACTCGGGACAGGGGGTAGAGACCCAGTACTTC. Protein product: CASSYSGQGVETQYF.